This TCR beta chain comes out of a study of CD8 T cells in ankylosing spondylitis. Overall study findings and caveats: Clones linked with disease were CD8+ and fairly uncommon in the peripheral blood. Disease-linked clones were reportedly significantly enriched in matched ankylosing spondylitis synovial fluid.

This clonotype showed up many times. Its cognate antigen is unknown. Germline V gene sequence: CDR1 SGHAT, CDR2 FQNNGV. The ends were cut back, 5 bases at V and 6 bases at J, with 15 bases in the middle. The CDR3 covers 14 residues. TCRdb analysed the 5' RACE reads with MiXCR anew, one entry per CDR3 protein. There are some 250,000 distinct CDR3 sequences in the sample; more than 20% occur only once, and roughly 0.67% lies in the top ten. V is TRBV11-2 and J is TRBJ2-3; perhaps TRBD1 as D (6 bases). Sequencing was done on a sample of blood, either unsorted or a sorted T cell fraction (not recorded which). The sequence derives from a male donor with ankylosing spondylitis or in good health (not recorded which). The CDR3 loop reads CASSQIGGRDTQYF. CDR3 nucleotides: TGTGCCAGCAGCCAAATAGGGGGTCGGGATACGCAGTATTTT.